The 15 T cell receptor beta chains below all came from one sample that was sequenced in a study of T cell repertoires in cytomegalovirus infection. No antigen has been assigned to these receptors. TCRdb re-derived calls from the reads in MiXCR, one entry per CDR3 protein. The profile shows about 770,000 distinct CDR3 sequences, roughly 28% of them singletons. The sample consisted of cultured CD8+ T cells from PBMCs, taken from culture after CMV antigen stimulation. Every receptor here comes from a human donor in good health (CMV status not recorded). Some clones in this sample may be carry-over from other donors' samples.

At least ten counts were recorded for this clonotype. The chain's CDR3 is CASSPVVPNQPQHF. The DNA of the CDR3 is TGTGCCAGCAGCCCGGTGGTCCCAAATCAGCCCCAGCATTTT. The rearrangement uses TRBV7-8 and TRBJ1-5; no firm D call. Germline CDR1 and CDR2: SGHVS and FQNEAQ. The CDR3 runs to 14 residues. The V end was cut by 5 bases, the J end by 4 bases, with 12 bases between.

This clonotype was seen at least ten times. The chain carries TRBV6-2 or TRBV6-3 and TRBJ1-1, with TRBD1 identical over 8 bases. The germline V gene encodes CDR1 MNHEY and CDR2 SVGEGT. The CDR3 totals 15 residues. V gave up 7 bases and J gave up 2 bases; unmatched junction bases: 9. The CDR3: CASTPGQALNTEAFF. As DNA, the CDR3 is TGTGCCAGCACTCCGGGACAGGCACTTAACACTGAAGCTTTCTTT.

This clonotype was seen more than once but under ten times. The V and J genes are TRBV15 and TRBJ2-5; possible D gene TRBD2, 5 bases. The CDR3 is 17 residues long. Germline CDR1 and CDR2: LNHNV and YYDKDF (reference sequence). V lost 5 bases to trimming and J lost 0 bases, with 19 bases between them. This CDR3 is CATSGEEERNHQETQYF. The CDR3 DNA is TGTGCCACCAGCGGTGAGGAGGAAAGGAACCACCAAGAGACCCAGTACTTC.

The rearrangement joins TRBV12-3 or TRBV12-4 to TRBJ1-2; 7 bases map to TRBD1. The CDR3 has 15 residues. V lost 5 bases and J lost 4; bases outside the gene matches: 10. CDR3 nucleotides: TGTGCCAGCAGTGGGACAGCATTAAGGGTCTATGGCTACACCTTC. It is translated as CASSGTALRVYGYTF.

Turning to this clonotype: Since no conserved phenylalanine or tryptophan closes the CDR3, a read error is the likely cause. V is TRBV7-4 and J is TRBJ1-2; tentative D call: TRBD1 (6 bases). V lost 0 bases and J lost 6, with 14 bases in between. This CDR3 is built from 15 residues. CDR1 SGHVT and CDR2 SQSDAQ come from the germline V gene. CDR3 DNA sequence: TGTGCCAGCAGCTTAGCCGGGGGGCCGAGACATGGCTACACCGTC. It is translated as CASSLAGGPRHGYTV.

Here the CDR3 DNA reads TGTGCCAGCACCCCGACAGATGAAGAGACCCAGTACTTC. Residues: CASTPTDEETQYF. The chain recombines TRBV12-3 or TRBV12-4 with TRBJ2-5; D might be TRBD1 (5 bases). Trimming took off 7 bases at V and 3 bases at J, with 12 bases between the two ends. The CDR3 length is 13 residues.

In this sample, this clonotype turned up once. The chain is built from TRBV4-1 and TRBJ2-7, with D possibly matching TRBD1 (5 bases). The CDR3 covers 13 residues. With 2 bases removed from V and 2 bases from J, the gap between germline ends came to 7 bases. Germline V gene data show CDR1 as MGHRA and CDR2 as YSYEKL. The CDR3, as DNA: TGCGCCAGCAGCCAAACGACAGCCTACGAGCAGTACTTC. This sequence encodes CASSQTTAYEQYF.

The V gene is TRBV5-1, the J gene TRBJ2-1; D possibly corresponds to TRBD1 (6 bases). This CDR3 spans 16 amino acids. The germline V and J ends were trimmed by 0 bases and 2 bases, with 12 bases remaining between them. The V gene's germline CDR1 is SGHRS and CDR2 YFSETQ. CDR3 DNA sequence: TGCGCCAGCAGCTTGGGACGGGACAACCCCTACAATGAGCAGTTCTTC. This translates into CASSLGRDNPYNEQFF.

This clonotype came up a few times. This chain connects TRBV6-1 to TRBJ1-2; 7 bases are a match to TRBD1. The V gene end was trimmed by 4 bases and the J gene end by 7 bases; junction bases not matched to a gene: 9. This CDR3 is 14 amino acids long. Germline loops: CDR1 MNHNS, CDR2 SASEGT. The CDR3 DNA sequence: TGTGCCAGCAGTGGGCCAGGGGGTTTAGGTGGCTACACCTTC. Translated: CASSGPGGLGGYTF.

This clonotype was detected a few times. The chain couples TRBV2 to TRBJ2-5; the D is unclear. CDR1 and CDR2 (germline): SNHLY, FYNNEI. The CDR3 totals 12 residues. Trimming took 8 bases from V and 7 from J, leaving 14 bases between them. CDR3 sequence: CASEGDLRTQYF. CDR3 coding DNA: TGTGCCAGCGAAGGCGACTTGAGGACCCAGTACTTC. Using reference TRBV2 and TRBJ2-5 for the parts outside the CDR3, the full variable domain is EPEVTQTPSHQVTQMGQEVILRCVPISNHLYFYWYRQILGQKVEFLVSFYNNEISEKSEIFDDQFSVERPDGSNFTLKIRSTKLEDSAMYFCASEGDLRTQYFGPGTRLLVL.

A word on this clonotype: A read error is possible here, since a much larger clone lies one base away. The V call is TRBV7-6, the J call TRBJ2-5; 7 bases match TRBD2. The CDR3 is 14 residues long. Germline loops: CDR1 SGHVS, CDR2 FNYEAQ. The ends lost 6 bases at V and 3 bases at J; junction bases unmatched: 7. Here the CDR3 reads CASSLRAGKETQYF. The CDR3 DNA reads as TGTGCCAGCAGTCTGAGAGCGGGGAAAGAGACCCAGTACTTC.

The chain recombines TRBV7-9 with TRBJ1-1, with no clear D. Trimming pared 5 bases from V and 6 bases from J, leaving 13 bases between. Germline lookup yields CDR1 SEHNR and CDR2 FQNEAQ (reference sequence). CDR3 size: 13 residues. As DNA, the CDR3 is TGTGCCAGCAGCCGATTATTGCAGGCTGAAGCTTTCTTT. This sequence encodes CASSRLLQAEAFF.

This clonotype was picked up many times. The genes are TRBV12-3 or TRBV12-4 and TRBJ2-1; TRBD1 matches 8 bases. With 7 bases clipped from V and 5 bases from J, the junction kept 7 bases outside the gene matches. This CDR3 contains 14 residues. The CDR3 protein is CASTHRGEDNEQFF. The CDR3 DNA reads TGTGCCAGCACTCACAGGGGGGAGGACAATGAGCAGTTCTTC.

J is TRBJ2-5 and V is TRBV25-1; 7 nucleotides agree with TRBD1. The germline V gene has CDR1 MGHDK and CDR2 SYGVNS. CDR3 length equals 14 residues. J gave up 5 bases and V 6 bases, and 9 bases lay outside the gene matches. This CDR3 reads CASRARGSRETQYF. As DNA, the CDR3 is TGTGCCAGCAGAGCCAGGGGGTCCCGTGAGACCCAGTACTTC.

The J gene is TRBJ1-5, the V gene TRBV19; D gene unclear. In germline, CDR1 is LNHDA, CDR2 SQIVND (reference sequence). The V end was cut by 5 bases, the J end by 0 bases, with 17 bases between. The CDR3 spans 17 residues. The CDR3, as DNA: TGTGCCAGTAGTCCTCGAGGAGGGAGCTATAGCAATCAGCCCCAGCATTTT. This sequence encodes CASSPRGGSYSNQPQHF.